Presented here are 16 T cell receptor beta chains from one specimen sequenced in a study of blood T cell repertoires in COVID-19. The protocol was immunoSEQ multiplex PCR, while the TCRdb copy is restricted to in-frame clones and leaves out a portion. The table records about 210,000 clones, approximately 91% of them present only once. Material: peripheral blood. Every receptor here comes from a woman between 35 and 50 years old with acute or convalescent COVID-19.

Here the CDR3 reads CASSVDRTGGYGYGYTF. CDR3 bases: TGTGCCAGCAGCGTAGATCGGACAGGGGGCTACGGCTATGGCTACACCTTC. The chain links TRBV9 to TRBJ1-2; 11 nucleotides align to TRBD1. Losses at the gene ends were 0 bases for V and 4 bases for J; bases not matched to a gene: 8. The germline CDR1 and CDR2 sequences are SGDLS and YYNGEE. The CDR3 is 17 amino acids.

The rearrangement links TRBV19 to TRBJ2-7; D is perhaps TRBD1 (5 bases). Germline assignment: CDR1 LNHDA and CDR2 SQIVND (reference sequence). The CDR3 spans 13 residues. The germline V and J ends were trimmed by 1 base and 3 bases, with 7 bases remaining between them. In DNA form, the CDR3 reads TGTGCCAGTAGTATAGTCCAGGGCTACGAGCAGTACGTC. This translates into CASSIVQGYEQYV.

The V gene is TRBV4-1, the J gene TRBJ1-2; D remains ambiguous. The CDR3 is 14 residues long. Germline lookup yields CDR1 MGHRA and CDR2 YSYEKL. V was trimmed by 1 base and J by 1 base, leaving 7 bases between them. The CDR3 loop is CASSQVGINYGYTF. The CDR3 DNA follows: TGCGCCAGCAGCCAAGTCGGTATTAACTATGGCTACACCTTC.

The chain couples TRBV19 to TRBJ2-4; D might be TRBD1 (5 bases). The germline CDR1 and CDR2 sequences are LNHDA and SQIVND (reference sequence). V gave up 4 bases and J gave up 0 bases, with 16 bases separating them. The CDR3 contains 17 residues. CDR3 residues: CASSTYRSKLAKNIQYF. The CDR3 nucleotides read TGTGCCAGTAGTACCTACAGGTCTAAACTAGCCAAAAACATTCAGTACTTC.

The chain carries TRBV5-1 and TRBJ2-3; D not resolved. The V gene's germline CDR1 is SGHRS and CDR2 YFSETQ. This CDR3 has 15 amino acids. V shed 0 bases and J shed 3 bases, with 11 bases lying between them. The CDR3 region is CASSLVIEVTDTQYF. The CDR3 DNA reads as TGCGCCAGCAGCTTGGTAATAGAGGTGACAGATACGCAGTATTTT.

This chain connects TRBV27 to TRBJ2-2; 8 nucleotides align to TRBD2. This CDR3 comprises 16 residues. V shed 4 bases and J 4 bases; nucleotides not matched to a gene: 8. Germline CDR1 is MNHEY and CDR2 is SMNVEV (reference sequence). CDR3 in DNA: TGTGCCAGCAGTTGGCGGGGACTAGTTCCCACCGGGGAGCTGTTTTTT. Protein product: CASSWRGLVPTGELFF.

CDR3 in DNA: TGTGCCAGCAGCCTCTTAGGGGGACCCCTCCACTTT. Translating gives CASSLLGGPLHF. The V and J genes are TRBV3-1 (or the pseudogene TRBV3-2) and TRBJ1-6; D might be TRBD1 (6 bases). The germline V and J ends were trimmed by 4 bases and 12 bases, with 10 bases remaining between them. Germline assignment: CDR1 LGHDT and CDR2 YNNKEL (reference sequence). The CDR3 totals 12 residues.

The chain combines TRBV6-5 with TRBJ1-2, with TRBD1 matching over 10 bases. The CDR3 runs to 15 residues. The J segment lost 8 bases and the V segment lost 4 bases, leaving 10 bases of the junction unmatched. Germline V CDR1 and CDR2: MNHEY, SVGAGI. DNA of the CDR3: TGTGCCAGCAGTTCCCAAACCGGGACAGGGGACGGCTACACCTTC. Translated: CASSSQTGTGDGYTF.

The chain recombines TRBV11-3 with TRBJ2-1; 14 nucleotides align to TRBD2. Germline trimming cut 1 base from V and 0 bases from J; bases unmatched to any gene: 8. The CDR3 is 20 residues long. Germline V gene sequence: CDR1 SGHNT, CDR2 YENEEA. The CDR3 reads CASSLGGLAGGPRSYNEQFF. Written as DNA, the CDR3 is TGTGCCAGCAGCTTAGGAGGACTAGCGGGGGGCCCACGCTCCTACAATGAGCAGTTCTTC. Filled out from reference TRBV11-3 and TRBJ2-1, the complete variable domain reads EAGVVQSPRYKIIEKKQPVAFWCNPISGHNTLYWYLQNLGQGPELLIRYENEEAVDDSQLPKDRFSAERLKGVDSTLKIQPAELGDSAVYLCASSLGGLAGGPRSYNEQFFGPGTRLTVL.

The chain uses TRBV7-9 and TRBJ1-3; D remains ambiguous. Trimming removed 3 bases from V and 3 bases from J, with 12 bases in between. Per the germline V gene, CDR1 is SEHNR and CDR2 is FQNEAQ (reference sequence). This CDR3 contains 15 residues. This CDR3 is CASSFWREGGNTIYF. CDR3 coding DNA: TGTGCCAGCAGCTTCTGGCGAGAGGGTGGAAACACCATATATTTT.

A word on this clone: Additional DNA sequences in this sample encode the identical CDR3. The CDR3 DNA follows: TGCGCCAGCAGCTTGGGGGACAGGAACTATGGCTACACCTTC. Translating it yields CASSLGDRNYGYTF. The V call is TRBV5-1, the J call TRBJ1-2, with 8 bases aligning to TRBD1. V dropped 0 bases and J dropped 2; count of bases not matched to a gene: 0. Germline loops: CDR1 SGHRS, CDR2 YFSETQ. CDR3 length: 14 residues.

This clone was detected a few times. The chain uses TRBV27 and TRBJ1-5; no clear D gene. CDR1 is MNHEY and CDR2 is SMNVEV in the germline V gene (reference sequence). Between the trimmed V and J ends, which lost 6 bases and 11 bases, there was a span of 17 bases. The CDR3 extends over 13 amino acids. The DNA of the CDR3 is TGTGCCAGCAGGCCCCCCGGTTCTGCGGCCCAGCATTTT. Translating it yields CASRPPGSAAQHF.

The rearrangement uses TRBV6-4 and TRBJ2-3; D not certain. Germline CDR1 is MRHNA and CDR2 is SNTAGT. The CDR3 extends over 13 amino acids. Trimming removed 4 bases at V and 0 bases at J, with 5 bases between. The CDR3 loop reads CASSVSSTDTQYF. Written as DNA, the CDR3 is TGTGCCAGCAGTGTTAGCAGCACAGATACGCAGTATTTT.

V is TRBV6-5 and J is TRBJ1-4, with 8 bases lining up with TRBD1. The CDR3 covers 15 residues. Per the germline V gene, CDR1 is MNHEY and CDR2 is SVGAGI. The V and J ends lost 6 bases and 4 bases, in that order; junction bases with no gene match: 7. This chain's CDR3 is CASRSSGGHNEKLFF. The CDR3 nucleotides are TGTGCCAGCAGATCCTCAGGGGGCCATAATGAAAAACTGTTTTTT.

The chain employs TRBV4-1 and TRBJ1-2; TRBD1 agrees at 11 bases. This CDR3 has 17 residues. Germline values: CDR1 MGHRA, CDR2 YSYEKL. V lost 1 base, J lost 6 bases, and 10 bases stayed unmatched. CDR3 protein: CASSQGLRTGGADGYTF. The CDR3 DNA is TGCGCCAGCAGCCAAGGGTTGCGGACAGGGGGCGCGGATGGCTACACCTTC.

The chain combines TRBV7-2 with TRBJ1-6; 8 bases are a match to TRBD1. The CDR3 is made up of 14 amino acids. V lost 9 bases to trimming and J lost 4 bases; unmatched junction nucleotides: 5. Germline CDR1 SGHTA, CDR2 FQGNSA. The CDR3 bases are TGTGCCAGTAAGAGGACAGGGTATAATTCACCCCTCCACTTT. This translates into CASKRTGYNSPLHF.